The sequence of this T cell receptor beta chain was determined in a study of regulatory T cells in long-lasting Graves disease. Study as a whole: The definition of persistent Graves' disease was over 5 years of antithyroid drugs with positive TSH receptor antibodies. Study outcomes and limitations: Among persistent patients, a larger number of public clonotypes were shared (roughly 2,700) than among newly diagnosed patients (around 980). The study found lower TCR diversity in persistent Graves' patients than in newly diagnosed ones. Persistent disease favored TRBV28, TRBJ1-2 and TRBJ2-5.

Time point reported: persistent/refractory GD, antithyroid drugs over 5 years with positive TRAb. PBMCs provided the RNA from which the TCR library was made. HTBI primers from iRepertoire and Arm-PCR of CDR3 regions yielded the TCR beta libraries. MiXCR, applied by TCRdb to the multiplex PCR reads, yields one record per CDR3 protein. The sample consists of 600,000 to 800,000 distinct CDR3 sequences, approximately 31% of them appearing once. Deletions cut 6 bases from V and 1 base from J, with 18 bases between. The CDR3 is 16 amino acids. Germline values: CDR1 MRHNA, CDR2 SNTAGT. With regard to this clonotype: What it binds is unknown.

Sequencing used peripheral blood mononuclear cells (PBMCs), obtained when the disease was refractory, from a patient treated with antithyroid drugs. This chain links TRBV6-4 with TRBJ1-1, with D tentatively TRBD1 (6 bases). The source of this sequence is a female donor with Graves disease. CDR3 coding DNA: TGTGCCAGCAGCCCTGAGGGGGGGATTAAGAACACTGAAGCTTTCTTT. Its protein product is CASSPEGGIKNTEAFF.